This note documents a single T cell receptor (beta chain) sequence. This CDR3 is 15 amino acids long. The germline V gene encodes CDR1 SGHVS and CDR2 FNYEAQ. With 3 bases clipped from V and 4 bases from J, the junction kept 3 bases outside the gene matches. These data belong to a study of T cell changes during pregnancy in multiple sclerosis. The protocol was immunoSEQ multiplex PCR, while the TCRdb copy is restricted to in-frame clones and leaves out a portion. The sample consists of more than 75,000 clones, 85% to 95% of them appearing once. Source: peripheral blood, taken in the first trimester of pregnancy. V and J are TRBV7-6 and TRBJ1-3, with 10 bases matching TRBD1. The source of this sequence is a female donor with multiple sclerosis, enrolled in a pregnancy study. CDR3 loop: CASSLGQGKGNTIYF. The CDR3 DNA reads TGTGCCAGCAGCTTGGGACAGGGGAAGGGAAACACCATATATTTT.